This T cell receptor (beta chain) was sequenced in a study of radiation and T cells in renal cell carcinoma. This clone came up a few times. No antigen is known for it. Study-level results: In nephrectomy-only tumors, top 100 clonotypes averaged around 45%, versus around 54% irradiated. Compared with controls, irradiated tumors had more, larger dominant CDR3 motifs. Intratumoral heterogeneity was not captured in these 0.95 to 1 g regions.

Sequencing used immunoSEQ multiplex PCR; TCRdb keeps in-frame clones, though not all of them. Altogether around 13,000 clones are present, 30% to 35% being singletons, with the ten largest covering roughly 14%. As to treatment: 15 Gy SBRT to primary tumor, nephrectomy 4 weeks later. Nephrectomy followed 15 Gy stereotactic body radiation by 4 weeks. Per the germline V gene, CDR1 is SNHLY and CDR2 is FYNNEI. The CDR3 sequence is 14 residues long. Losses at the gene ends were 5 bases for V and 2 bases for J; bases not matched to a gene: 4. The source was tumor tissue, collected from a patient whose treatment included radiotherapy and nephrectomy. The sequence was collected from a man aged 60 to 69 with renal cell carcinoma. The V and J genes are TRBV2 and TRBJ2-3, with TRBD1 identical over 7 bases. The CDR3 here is CASSRDRNTDTQYF. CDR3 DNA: TGTGCCAGCAGTCGGGACAGAAACACAGATACGCAGTATTTT. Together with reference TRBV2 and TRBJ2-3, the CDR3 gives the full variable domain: EPEVTQTPSHQVTQMGQEVILRCVPISNHLYFYWYRQILGQKVEFLVSFYNNEISEKSEIFDDQFSVERPDGSNFTLKIRSTKLEDSAMYFCASSRDRNTDTQYFGPGTRLTVL.